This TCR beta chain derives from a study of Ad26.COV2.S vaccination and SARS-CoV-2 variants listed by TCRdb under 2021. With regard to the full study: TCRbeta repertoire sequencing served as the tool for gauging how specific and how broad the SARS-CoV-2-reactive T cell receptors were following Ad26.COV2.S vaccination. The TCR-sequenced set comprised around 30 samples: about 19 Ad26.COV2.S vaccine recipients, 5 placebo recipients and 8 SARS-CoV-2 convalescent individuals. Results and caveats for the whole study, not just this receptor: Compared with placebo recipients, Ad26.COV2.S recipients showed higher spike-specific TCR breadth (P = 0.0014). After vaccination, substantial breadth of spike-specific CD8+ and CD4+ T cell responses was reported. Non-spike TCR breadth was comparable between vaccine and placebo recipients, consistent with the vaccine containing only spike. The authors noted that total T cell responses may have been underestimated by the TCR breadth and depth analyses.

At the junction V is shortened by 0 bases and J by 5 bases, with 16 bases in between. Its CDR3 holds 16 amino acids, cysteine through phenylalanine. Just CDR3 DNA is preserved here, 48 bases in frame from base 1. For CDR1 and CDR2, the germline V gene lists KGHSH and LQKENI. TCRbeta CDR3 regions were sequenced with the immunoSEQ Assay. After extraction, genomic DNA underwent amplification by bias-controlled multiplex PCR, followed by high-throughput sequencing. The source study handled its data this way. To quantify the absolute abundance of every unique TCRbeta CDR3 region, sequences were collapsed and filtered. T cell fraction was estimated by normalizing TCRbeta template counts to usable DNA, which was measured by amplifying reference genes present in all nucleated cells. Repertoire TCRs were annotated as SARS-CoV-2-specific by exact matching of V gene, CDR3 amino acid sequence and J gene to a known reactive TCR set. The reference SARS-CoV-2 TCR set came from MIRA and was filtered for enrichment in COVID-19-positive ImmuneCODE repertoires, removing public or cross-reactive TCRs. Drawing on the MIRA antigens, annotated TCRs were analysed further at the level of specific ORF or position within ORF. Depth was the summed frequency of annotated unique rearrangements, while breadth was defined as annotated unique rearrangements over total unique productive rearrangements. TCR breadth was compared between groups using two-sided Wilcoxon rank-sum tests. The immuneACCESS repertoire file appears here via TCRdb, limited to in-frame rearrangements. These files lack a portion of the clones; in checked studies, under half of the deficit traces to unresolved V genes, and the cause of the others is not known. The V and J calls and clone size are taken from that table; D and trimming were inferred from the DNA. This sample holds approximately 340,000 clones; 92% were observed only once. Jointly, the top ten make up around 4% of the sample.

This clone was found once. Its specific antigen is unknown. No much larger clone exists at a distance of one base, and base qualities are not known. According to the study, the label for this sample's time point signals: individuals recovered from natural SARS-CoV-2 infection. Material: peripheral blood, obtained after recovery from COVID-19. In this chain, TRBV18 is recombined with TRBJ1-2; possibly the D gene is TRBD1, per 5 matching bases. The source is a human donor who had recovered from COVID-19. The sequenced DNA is TGTGCCAGCTCACCACCGGGACCCACACCCACTTATGGCTACACCTTC. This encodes CASSPPGPTPTYGYTF.